This T cell receptor (beta chain) was found in a study of blood T cell repertoires in COVID-19. Study details: Researchers got acute and convalescent COVID-19 samples from the United States, Italy and Spain. Nucleic acid was either cDNA or gDNA, and it came from T cells, B-cell-depleted T cells, or PBMCs.

Authors' methods: Reference gene primer amplification gave nucleated cell count estimates. Data came from immunoSEQ multiplex PCR; TCRdb stores just in-frame clones and leaves some out. V, J and clone size are taken as reported in that table, and D and trimming were inferred from the DNA itself. The sample includes over 85,000 clones, 70% to 90% seen only once; the top ten take about 4.5%. Germline loops: CDR1 SNHLY, CDR2 FYNNEI. The CDR3 has 17 amino acids. With V trimmed by 3 bases and J by 5 bases, 9 bases remained unmatched. The sequencing input was peripheral blood. The chain carries TRBV2 and TRBJ1-6; 8 positions match TRBD1. The source is a man aged 70-80 years with acute or convalescent COVID-19. The CDR3 bases are TGTGCCAGCAGTGATACCGGGTGGGACAGGAATAATTCACCCCTCCACTTT. This sequence encodes CASSDTGWDRNNSPLHF.